A single T cell receptor beta chain is shown here with its context. Its antigen is not known. The sample comes from a study of T cell responses to AZD1222 COVID-19 vaccine. The study's findings and limits: White British people made up most donors, females outnumbered males, and clonal diversity was possibly underestimated.

The data were produced by immunoSEQ multiplex PCR, yet TCRdb's version contains in-frame clones alone and is incomplete. Of about 99,000 clones listed, nearly 90% were seen once; the top ten hold approximately 3%. This CDR3 comprises 16 residues. V dropped 2 bases and J dropped 4; count of bases not matched to a gene: 5. Germline V gene lookup returns CDR1 MGHDK and CDR2 SYGVNS. The V gene is TRBV25-1, the J gene TRBJ2-1, with 10 bases identical to TRBD2. The source is an adult in good health. The sample was peripheral blood, taken on day 0 of AZD1222 vaccination. The CDR3, as DNA: TGTGCCAGCAGTGAACTGAATAGCGGGGGGTACAATGAGCAGTTCTTC. It encodes CASSELNSGGYNEQFF.